This entry describes one T cell receptor (beta chain). Its antigen is not known. This specimen comes from a study of cytomegalovirus exposure and HLA in healthy donors. The study's findings and limits: TCR beta V segments were, for the most part, productive about 87% or about 30% of the time in an earlier analysis. In a later analysis, TCR beta V- and J-gene trimming was associated with a missense DCLRE1C variant.

Amplification used 60 Vbeta primers and 13 Jbeta primers. TCRdb keeps only in-frame clones here, not all; method: immunoSEQ multiplex PCR. Found here are around 140,000 clones, around 57% of them singletons; the top ten hold approximately 1.8%. V lost 6 bases and J lost 5, with 17 bases in between. Germline lookup yields CDR1 SGHRS and CDR2 YFSETQ. The length of the CDR3 is 14 residues. This TCR was recovered from a male donor in good health and CMV-seronegative. The chain links TRBV5-1 to TRBJ1-1, with D tentatively TRBD1 (5 bases). Sequencing was done on a sample of PBMCs. CDR3 in DNA: TGCGCCAGCACTAGAGAGGCTGGGGGGACTGAAGCTTTCTTT. Its translation: CASTREAGGTEAFF.